One T cell receptor beta chain is described in this entry. Its antigen is not known. This entry belongs to a study of cytomegalovirus exposure and HLA in healthy donors. Whole-study context: Most genotyped donors, about 81% of fewer than 400, had Caucasian-associated genetic ancestry. Study results and limitations: In an earlier analysis, productive rearrangement rates for most beta V segments clustered near 87% or 30%. Later analysis suggested links between common viral pathogens and several top significant clusters.

PCR employed 60 Vbeta and 13 Jbeta primers. Clones were read by immunoSEQ multiplex PCR, and TCRdb kept only the in-frame ones, dropping some. Among about 59,000 clones listed, roughly 75% were seen once. This sequence originates from a man aged 30 to 45 in good health and CMV-seropositive. The sample taken for sequencing was PBMCs.

The CDR3 sequence is CASSPTGYEQYF. DNA for the CDR3: TGTGCCAGCAGTCCGACAGGGTACGAGCAGTACTTC. J is TRBJ2-7 and V is TRBV27; the match to TRBD1 covers 7 bases. The J segment lost 4 bases and the V segment lost 5 bases, leaving 2 bases of the junction unmatched. Germline values: CDR1 MNHEY, CDR2 SMNVEV (reference sequence). The CDR3 is 12 residues long.